This T cell receptor (beta chain) was retrieved from a study of T cells in Graves' hyperthyroidism and ophthalmopathy. About the research overall: Initial diagnosis, before any treatment, was when peripheral blood was collected.

TCR beta CDR3 region amplification was performed from RNA transcripts. HTBI primers were used for first-round RT-PCR of the TCR CDR3. TCRdb reanalysed the multiplex PCR reads using MiXCR and keeps one entry per CDR3 protein. The sample contains 210,000 or so distinct CDR3 sequences, 15% to 20% of which appear only once. The V gene's germline CDR1 is DFQATT and CDR2 SNEGSKA (reference sequence). The V end was cut by 5 bases, the J end by 9 bases, with 8 bases between. The CDR3 spans 10 residues. This clonotype was counted only a few times. Those with hyperthyroidism were 18 to 65 years old, newly diagnosed, and ill for under 2 months. Diagnosis relied on clinical symptoms, serum thyroxine and TRAb, thyroid ultrasound and orbital computed tomography.

The clonotype comes from a man in his fifties with Graves' hyperthyroidism. The chain joins TRBV20-1 to TRBJ2-1; the D gene is possibly TRBD2 (5 bases). Sequenced sample: blood. The CDR3 DNA is TGCAGTGCTTCGGGAAGTGAGCAGTTCTTC. Its translation: CSASGSEQFF.